The entry that follows covers one T cell receptor (beta chain) sequence. No antigen is known for it. These data come from a study of cytomegalovirus exposure and HLA in healthy donors. About the study: Previous work identified roughly 110 million unique TCR beta sequences from approximately 190 million T cells. Most genotyped donors, 81% of about 400, had Caucasian-associated genetic ancestry. Notes on the study in general: A few CMV-associated chains were confirmed in vitro to be specific for CMV antigens.

The PCR used 60 Vbeta and 13 Jbeta primers. The assay was immunoSEQ multiplex PCR, and TCRdb's table has in-frame clones only and misses some. Of 110,000 to 150,000 clones listed, around 75% are singletons. The trim removed 3 bases at V and 7 bases at J, leaving 10 bases unmatched. The CDR3 extends over 15 amino acids. Germline V lookup: CDR1 SGHKS, CDR2 YYEKEE (reference sequence). This TCR was recovered from a female donor in good health and CMV-seronegative. The sample consisted of PBMCs. This rearrangement joins TRBV5-5 to TRBJ2-7; 10 nucleotides match TRBD2. The CDR3 nucleotides read TGTGCCAGCAGCTGGGGGCTAGCGGGAGTAGGAGAGCAGTACTTC. It yields the protein CASSWGLAGVGEQYF.